A selection of T cell receptor beta chains follows, all from one sample in a study of identical twins. TCRdb processed the 5' RACE reads anew with MiXCR; each CDR3 protein has one entry. The data show hundreds of thousands of distinct CDR3 sequences, about 8.1% seen once. The same data also contributed to another study, on yellow fever vaccine responses in identical twins.

Sequencing used memory (CD45RO+) T cells sorted from blood. The receptor source for this set is a woman between 18 and 29 years old in good health. CDR3s include the opening cysteine and the closing phenylalanine or tryptophan. Fields, in order: D gene, V gene, J gene, clone size, CDR3 protein, CDR3 DNA. The D gene is left open where the match is weak. Rows give clone size only sometimes, using once, few, many, or a class for an expanded clone.

D gene: TRBD2; V gene: TRBV28; J gene: TRBJ2-1; clone size: many; CDR3 protein: CASSLSGTSGSNEQFF; CDR3 DNA: TGTGCCAGCAGTTTATCGGGGACTAGCGGCAGTAATGAGCAGTTCTTC
D gene: NA; V gene: TRBV5-5; J gene: TRBJ1-5; clone size: many; CDR3 protein: CASSLSGVVNQPQHF; CDR3 DNA: TGTGCCAGCAGCTTGTCCGGAGTGGTCAATCAGCCCCAGCATTTT
D gene: TRBD1; V gene: TRBV28; J gene: TRBJ2-1; clone size: many; CDR3 protein: CASSFPDRGYNEQFF; CDR3 DNA: TGTGCCAGCAGTTTTCCGGACAGGGGGTACAATGAGCAGTTCTTC
D gene: NA; V gene: TRBV27; J gene: TRBJ2-4; clone size: few; CDR3 protein: CASSPKTGQVIAKNIQYF; CDR3 DNA: TGTGCCAGCAGTCCCAAAACGGGACAAGTTATAGCCAAAAACATTCAGTACTTC
D gene: NA; V gene: TRBV27; J gene: TRBJ2-5; clone size: NA; CDR3 protein: CASSLRRIRGTQYF; CDR3 DNA: TGTGCCAGCAGTTTACGAAGGATACGGGGGACCCAGTACTTC
D gene: NA; V gene: TRBV5-1; J gene: TRBJ2-2; clone size: many; CDR3 protein: CASSTSSGPGELFF; CDR3 DNA: TGCGCCAGCAGCACCTCTAGTGGTCCCGGGGAGCTGTTTTTT
D gene: NA; V gene: TRBV7-9; J gene: TRBJ2-3; clone size: few; CDR3 protein: CASSRPPASTDTQYF; CDR3 DNA: TGTGCCAGCAGCAGACCCCCGGCTAGCACAGATACGCAGTATTTT
D gene: TRBD2; V gene: TRBV20-1; J gene: TRBJ2-3; clone size: few; CDR3 protein: CSARSRGTSGSWVSDTQYF; CDR3 DNA: TGCAGTGCTAGATCCCGGGGGACTAGCGGGAGTTGGGTGTCAGATACGCAGTATTTT
D gene: TRBD1; V gene: TRBV5-1; J gene: TRBJ2-5; clone size: many; CDR3 protein: CASRLTGGVAETQYF; CDR3 DNA: TGCGCCAGCCGTCTCACAGGGGGCGTAGCAGAGACCCAGTACTTC
D gene: TRBD2; V gene: TRBV5-1; J gene: TRBJ2-1; clone size: few; CDR3 protein: CASSQLAASSYNEQFF; CDR3 DNA: TGCGCCAGCAGCCAACTAGCGGCGAGCTCCTACAATGAGCAGTTCTTC
D gene: NA; V gene: TRBV3-1; J gene: TRBJ2-1; clone size: many; CDR3 protein: CASSQIAMNEQFF; CDR3 DNA: TGTGCCAGCAGCCAAATAGCGATGAATGAGCAGTTCTTC
D gene: TRBD1; V gene: TRBV28; J gene: TRBJ2-7; clone size: few; CDR3 protein: CASRTGTDSYEQYF; CDR3 DNA: TGTGCCAGCAGGACCGGGACAGACTCCTACGAGCAGTACTTC
D gene: NA; V gene: TRBV3-1; J gene: TRBJ2-1; clone size: NA; CDR3 protein: CASSQVWPNNEQFF; CDR3 DNA: TGTGCCAGCAGCCAAGTTTGGCCTAACAATGAGCAGTTCTTC
D gene: NA; V gene: TRBV7-9; J gene: TRBJ2-7; clone size: few; CDR3 protein: CASSLGGSNYEQYF; CDR3 DNA: TGTGCCAGCAGCTTAGGTGGATCCAACTACGAGCAGTACTTC
D gene: NA; V gene: TRBV4-1; J gene: TRBJ2-1; clone size: NA; CDR3 protein: CASSQGFVGGFYNEQFF; CDR3 DNA: TGCGCCAGCAGCCAAGGATTCGTGGGGGGCTTTTACAATGAGCAGTTCTTC
D gene: NA; V gene: TRBV12-3/TRBV12-4; J gene: TRBJ1-4; clone size: many; CDR3 protein: CASSSGFQEKLFF; CDR3 DNA: TGTGCCAGCAGTTCAGGGTTTCAGGAAAAACTGTTTTTT
D gene: NA; V gene: TRBV7-9; J gene: TRBJ1-2; clone size: many; CDR3 protein: CASSYHVQYGYTF; CDR3 DNA: TGTGCCAGCAGCTACCACGTACAGTATGGCTACACCTTC